The rows below give T cell receptor beta chains drawn from one sample of a study of cytomegalovirus exposure and HLA in healthy donors. The table came from immunoSEQ multiplex PCR; TCRdb's copy has only in-frame clones and leaves some out. The table has about 160,000 clones, about 76% seen once. The sample was PBMCs. The origin of the receptors is a female donor in good health and CMV-seronegative. Both conserved end residues are part of each CDR3. D genes are given only for firm matches. Size values are once, few and many counts, or a class for expanded clones, and some rows have none.

j_gene | len | d_gene | abundance | v_gene | CDR3nt | CDR3aa
TRBJ1-5 | 14 | - | - | TRBV30 | TGTGCCTGGAGTGTAGGGGGAAGCAATCAGCCCCAGCATTTT | CAWSVGGSNQPQHF
TRBJ1-1 | 13 | - | few | TRBV2 | TGTGCCAGCAGTGAAGCGAGGGCCGGGAGGGCTTTCTTT | CASSEARAGRAFF
TRBJ1-5 | 14 | TRBD1 | - | TRBV30 | TGTGCCTGGAAGGACAGGGGAAGCAATCAGCCCCAGCATTTT | CAWKDRGSNQPQHF
TRBJ2-7 | 15 | TRBD1 | - | TRBV11-2 | TGTGCCAGCAGCCACGGACAGGGGATCCCTAACGAGCAGTACTTC | CASSHGQGIPNEQYF
TRBJ2-1 | 12 | TRBD1 | - | TRBV2 | TGTGCCAGCAGGCCACAGGGGGTGGAGCAGTTCTTC | CASRPQGVEQFF
TRBJ1-5 | 15 | - | - | TRBV7-9 | TGTGCCAGCAGCCCAGCGACCCTCAAGGGGCAGCCCCAGCATTTT | CASSPATLKGQPQHF
TRBJ2-3 | 15 | - | - | TRBV7-2 | TGTGCCAGCAGCTTAGACGGGGGAAGCACAGATACGCAGTATTTT | CASSLDGGSTDTQYF
TRBJ2-7 | 13 | - | - | TRBV5-1 | TGCGCCAGCAGCGCCGGCAGGAACTACGAGCAGTACTTC | CASSAGRNYEQYF
TRBJ2-7 | 13 | TRBD1 | - | TRBV10-1 | TGCGCCAGCTCTAAGACAGGGACCTACGAGCAGTACTTC | CASSKTGTYEQYF
TRBJ1-4 | 13 | - | - | TRBV27 | TGTGCCAGCAGTTTCTCAGGGCGGGAAAAACTGTTTTTT | CASSFSGREKLFF
TRBJ2-2 | 18 | TRBD2 | - | TRBV7-6 | TGTGCCAGCAGCTTAGCGCCGCGGGGGGGGACGAACACCGGGGAGCTGTTTTTT | CASSLAPRGGTNTGELFF
TRBJ2-7 | 14 | - | - | TRBV7-2 | TGTGCCAGCAGCTTAGCTTGGGGGGTCTACGAGCAGTACTTC | CASSLAWGVYEQYF
TRBJ2-7 | 12 | - | - | TRBV7-3 | TGTGCCAGCAGCTTAGCAGGGGCCGAGCAGTACTTC | CASSLAGAEQYF
TRBJ1-4 | 13 | - | - | TRBV2 | TGTGCCAGCGGCGGGCTACGTTCGGAAAAACTGTTTTTT | CASGGLRSEKLFF
TRBJ1-1 | 16 | TRBD1 | - | TRBV19 | TGTGCCAGTAGCATACTACCGGGACAGAGGAACACTGAAGCTTTCTTT | CASSILPGQRNTEAFF
TRBJ1-1 | 13 | - | - | TRBV27 | TGTGCCAGCAGTTTAAAAACAGAATCGGGGGCTTTCTTT | CASSLKTESGAFF
TRBJ2-7 | 15 | TRBD2 | - | TRBV5-1 | TGCGCCAGCAGCTTGAGACTAGCGGGAGCCTACGAGCAGTACTTC | CASSLRLAGAYEQYF
TRBJ1-1 | 13 | - | - | TRBV5-5 | TGTGCCAGCCGACGGGACTTGAACACTGAAGCTTTCTTT | CASRRDLNTEAFF
TRBJ2-7 | 16 | TRBD2 | - | TRBV2 | TGTGCCAGCAGTGAAGGACCGGGACTAGGCACCTACGAGCAGTACTTC | CASSEGPGLGTYEQYF
TRBJ1-1 | 14 | TRBD1 | once | TRBV19 | TGTGCCAGTTGGACAGGCGCCCCCTCCACTGAAGCTTTCTTT | CASWTGAPSTEAFF
TRBJ2-3 | 14 | - | once | TRBV5-6 | TGTGCCAGCAGCTTCCGCGGACTTACAGATACGCAGTATTTT | CASSFRGLTDTQYF
TRBJ1-1 | 14 | - | - | TRBV25-1 | TGTGCCAGCAGTGTCACAGGGTCTTACACTGAAGCTTTCTTT | CASSVTGSYTEAFF
TRBJ1-3 | 16 | - | - | TRBV5-1 | TGCGCCAGCAGCTTGTCGGGAGAGTACTCTGGAAACACCATATATTTT | CASSLSGEYSGNTIYF
TRBJ1-5 | 18 | TRBD1 | - | TRBV9 | TGTGCCAGCAGTCGTCGACAGGGGGCGAAGAAAAGCAATCAGCCCCAGCATTTT | CASSRRQGAKKSNQPQHF
TRBJ1-1 | 10 | - | few | TRBV2 | TGTGCCGGAGAGGAAACTGAAGCTTTCTTT | CAGEETEAFF
TRBJ2-7 | 12 | - | - | TRBV5-5 | TGTGCCAGCAGCTTACAGGGTTACGAGCAGTACTTC | CASSLQGYEQYF
TRBJ2-1 | 13 | - | - | TRBV19 | TGTGCCAGTACAGGACAGACCTACAATGAGCAGTTCTTC | CASTGQTYNEQFF
TRBJ1-6 | 13 | - | - | TRBV4-1 | TGCGCCAGCAGCCAAGAAGGGGTTTCACCCCTCCACTTT | CASSQEGVSPLHF
TRBJ2-1 | 14 | - | - | TRBV27 | TGTGCCAGCAATTTATATGAGGGTTACAATGAGCAGTTCTTC | CASNLYEGYNEQFF
TRBJ2-5 | 11 | - | - | TRBV30 | TGTGCCTGGAGTGTGAGAGAGACCCAGTACTTC | CAWSVRETQYF
TRBJ1-3 | 12 | - | few | TRBV7-2 | TGTGCCAGCAGCGTACGGGGGAACACCATATATTTT | CASSVRGNTIYF
TRBJ2-2 | 15 | TRBD1 | - | TRBV25-1 | TGTGCCAGCAGTAATCCGGGACAGGGGGCCGGGGAGCTGTTTTTT | CASSNPGQGAGELFF
TRBJ1-5 | 13 | TRBD1 | - | TRBV30 | TGTGCCTGGAGTAGACAGGGAAATCAGCCCCAGCATTTT | CAWSRQGNQPQHF
TRBJ2-5 | 13 | - | - | TRBV12-5 | TGTGCTAGTGGTTCAGCGTACCAAGAGACCCAGTACTTC | CASGSAYQETQYF
TRBJ2-3 | 16 | TRBD2 | - | TRBV18 | TGTGCCAGCTCATCGACACTAGCGGTCCACACAGATACGCAGTATTTT | CASSSTLAVHTDTQYF
TRBJ2-7 | 13 | TRBD2 | - | TRBV28 | TGTGCCAGCGGACTAGCGGGATCCTACGAGCAGTACTTC | CASGLAGSYEQYF
TRBJ2-3 | 13 | - | few | TRBV19 | TGTGCCAGTAGTATAGCTCGACTAGACATGCAGTATTTT | CASSIARLDMQYF
TRBJ2-1 | 18 | - | - | TRBV1 | TGCACCAGCAGCCAAGATTGGACTAGCGGGAGCAGGTACAATGAGCAGTTCTTC | CTSSQDWTSGSRYNEQFF
TRBJ1-2 | 14 | - | - | TRBV18 | TGTGCCAGCTCACCATACAGGGAAGGAGGCGGCTACACCTTC | CASSPYREGGGYTF
TRBJ2-5 | 13 | TRBD1 | few | TRBV10-3 | TGTGCCATCAGCGACAGGGATGAAGAGACCCAGTACTTC | CAISDRDEETQYF
TRBJ1-2 | 13 | - | - | TRBV2 | TGTGCCAGCAGTGAGAGGGGAGGCTATGGCTACACCTTC | CASSERGGYGYTF
TRBJ1-2 | 14 | - | - | TRBV7-3 | TGTGCCAGCAGCACTAGGGTATCTAACTATGGCTACACCTTC | CASSTRVSNYGYTF
TRBJ2-1 | 15 | TRBD2 | - | TRBV6-4 | TGTGCCAGCAGTGACGGGACTAGTGGGGGCAATGAGCAGTTCTTC | CASSDGTSGGNEQFF
TRBJ2-6 | 15 | - | - | TRBV6-5 | TGTGCCAGCAGTTTAACAGGATCTGGGGCCAACGTCCTGACTTTC | CASSLTGSGANVLTF
TRBJ1-1 | 15 | TRBD1 | - | TRBV5-1 | TGCGCCAGCAGCCAACAGGGGGCGGGCCCGACTGAAGCTTTCTTT | CASSQQGAGPTEAFF